This entry concerns a single TCR beta chain. The data stem from a study of CD8 T cells in Susac syndrome. CDR1 and CDR2 from the germline V gene are LNHNV and YYDKDF (reference sequence). There are 14 residues in the CDR3. The V segment lost 5 bases and the J segment 4 bases; nucleotides outside the gene matches: 7. Random-hexamer reverse transcription was applied to about 0.5 to 1 ug RNA. Multiplex PCR with immunoSEQ amplified the TCR beta CDR3 across 54 Vbeta and 13 Jbeta. TCRdb called the immunoSEQ multiplex PCR reads again in MiXCR, with one record for every CDR3 protein. The sample records 150,000 to 200,000 distinct CDR3 sequences, 90% to 95% being singletons. CD8+ and CD4+ T cells circulating in blood were sequenced for TCR beta. TEMRA cells were FACS-enriched, while CD8+ and CD4+ T cells were negatively isolated.

The chain carries TRBV15 and TRBJ2-7; the match to TRBD2 covers 8 bases. The receptor was isolated from a human donor in good health. Specimen: CD4+ T cells from PBMCs. The CDR3 is CATSRVVAGYEQYF. DNA of the CDR3: TGTGCCACCAGCCGGGTGGTAGCGGGGTACGAGCAGTACTTC.